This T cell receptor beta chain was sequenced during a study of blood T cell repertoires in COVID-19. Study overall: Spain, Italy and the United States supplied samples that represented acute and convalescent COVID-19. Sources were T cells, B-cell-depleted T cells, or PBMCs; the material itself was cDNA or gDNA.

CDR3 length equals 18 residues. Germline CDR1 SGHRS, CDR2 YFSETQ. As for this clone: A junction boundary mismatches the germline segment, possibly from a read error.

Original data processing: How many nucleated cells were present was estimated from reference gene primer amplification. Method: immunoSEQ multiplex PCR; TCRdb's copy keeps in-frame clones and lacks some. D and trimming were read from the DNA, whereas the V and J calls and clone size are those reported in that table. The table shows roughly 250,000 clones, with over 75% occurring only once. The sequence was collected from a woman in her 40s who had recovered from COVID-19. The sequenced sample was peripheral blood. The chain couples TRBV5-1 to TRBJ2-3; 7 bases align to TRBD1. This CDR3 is CASSLGTGGFTDTHTQYF. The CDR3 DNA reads TGCGCCAGCAGCTTGGGGACAGGCGGCTTTACAGACACACATACGCAGTATTTT.